This is a list of T cell receptor beta chains from one sample in a study of spatial heterogeneity in lung cancer. Each CDR3 protein is one row after TCRdb ran MiXCR on the 5' RACE reads. The table lists around 19,000 distinct CDR3 sequences, 15% to 20% of them singletons. Sequenced here: lung tumor tissue, sampled at surgery. These receptors originate from a female donor with early-stage non-small cell lung cancer. Each CDR3 is given with its conserved first and last residue. D genes are given only for firm matches. Only some rows state a clone size, as once, few, many or a class for expanded clones.

j_call clone_size d_call cdr3_length v_call cdr3_aa cdr3_nt
TRBJ2-7 . . 14 TRBV28 CASSSWTVVYEQYF TGTGCCAGCAGTTCCTGGACAGTTGTCTACGAGCAGTACTTC
TRBJ2-1 many TRBD1 13 TRBV29-1 CSVKDRARNEQFF TGCAGCGTTAAAGACAGGGCCCGCAATGAGCAGTTCTTC
TRBJ2-3 . TRBD2 15 TRBV30 CAWGAGTSAMGTQYF TGTGCCTGGGGGGCCGGGACTAGCGCGATGGGTACGCAGTATTTT
TRBJ2-2 many TRBD2 15 TRBV6-6 CASKDSGGNTGELFF TGTGCCAGCAAAGATAGCGGGGGCAACACCGGGGAGCTGTTTTTT
TRBJ2-6 few . 13 TRBV20-1 CSAQTDSRNVLTF TGCAGTGCTCAAACGGACAGCCGCAACGTCCTGACTTTC
TRBJ2-7 many . 13 TRBV6-2/TRBV6-3 CASSFPGTVEQYF TGTGCCAGCAGTTTTCCCGGGACGGTCGAGCAGTACTTC
TRBJ2-3 . TRBD2 14 TRBV29-1 CSVAGTSGRDTQYF TGCAGCGTCGCCGGGACTAGCGGGAGAGATACGCAGTATTTT
TRBJ2-1 many TRBD1 16 TRBV20-1 CSARDPGQGGYNEQFF TGCAGTGCTAGAGATCCGGGACAGGGAGGCTACAATGAGCAGTTCTTC
TRBJ2-7 few . 14 TRBV12-3/TRBV12-4 CASCGGNKFYEQYF TGTGCCAGCTGTGGAGGGAATAAATTCTACGAGCAGTACTTC
TRBJ2-3 many . 16 TRBV27 CASRPNRLAALPSQYF TGTGCCAGCAGACCTAACCGGTTAGCGGCCCTTCCCTCGCAGTATTTT
TRBJ2-5 many . 12 TRBV29-1 CSVAWLEGTQYF TGCAGCGTTGCATGGCTAGAAGGGACCCAGTACTTC
TRBJ2-2 medium-sized . 14 TRBV6-5 CASSYSADTGELFF TGTGCCAGCAGTTACTCGGCAGACACCGGGGAGCTGTTTTTT
TRBJ2-3 many TRBD1 15 TRBV5-1 CASSPKTGEADTQYF TGCGCCAGCAGCCCGAAGACAGGGGAAGCAGATACGCAGTATTTT
TRBJ2-2 many . 13 TRBV20-1 CSASSANTGELFF TGCAGTGCCTCAAGCGCGAACACCGGGGAGCTGTTTTTT
TRBJ2-7 . . 13 TRBV29-1 CSVEESFSYEQYF TGCAGCGTTGAAGAGAGTTTCTCCTACGAGCAGTACTTC
TRBJ2-7 many . 18 TRBV30 CAWSSIIGGNRRAYEQYF TGTGCCTGGAGTAGTATTATTGGGGGGAACAGGAGGGCCTACGAGCAGTACTTC
TRBJ2-6 many . 15 TRBV28 CASSLLGPGANVLTF TGTGCCAGCAGCCTACTCGGACCTGGGGCCAACGTCCTGACTTTC